Each of the 23 T cell receptor beta chains below was sequenced from the same sample in a study of T cells in Graves' hyperthyroidism and ophthalmopathy. What was amplified from RNA transcripts were TCR beta CDR3 regions. RT-PCR in the first round (using the HTBI primer set) targeted the TCR CDR3. MiXCR, applied by TCRdb to the multiplex PCR reads, yields one record per CDR3 protein. Of some 350,000 distinct CDR3 sequences listed, about a fifth are singletons. Sequenced input: blood. The receptors were sampled from a woman aged 18-35 years with Graves' hyperthyroidism.

This clonotype was counted many times. The chain is built from TRBV12-3 or TRBV12-4 and TRBJ2-7; the D is unclear. The V end was cut by 3 bases, the J end by 6 bases, with 12 bases between. This CDR3 contains 13 residues. DNA of the CDR3: TGTGCCAGCAGTTTTATCTCTTGGGGCGAGCAGTACTTC. Translating gives CASSFISWGEQYF.

This clonotype was counted at least ten times. V is TRBV6-5 and J is TRBJ2-7, with 9 bases matching TRBD1. CDR3 length: 13 amino acids. With V trimmed by 6 bases and J by 6 bases, 6 bases remained unmatched. Per the germline V gene, CDR1 is MNHEY and CDR2 is SVGAGI. The CDR3 loop is CASRLDRGAEQYF. The CDR3 DNA follows: TGTGCCAGCAGACTCGACAGGGGGGCCGAGCAGTACTTC.

In this sample, this clonotype turned up many times. This chain uses TRBV6-5 with TRBJ1-1, with a tentative D call TRBD1 (6 bases). The germline V gene has CDR1 MNHEY and CDR2 SVGAGI. Trimming cost V 6 bases and J 6 bases, with 14 bases left between them. The CDR3 is made up of 13 amino acids. Here the CDR3 reads CASRIMRGAEAFF. The DNA of the CDR3 is TGTGCCAGCAGGATCATGAGGGGGGCTGAAGCTTTCTTT.

This chain connects TRBV4-1 to TRBJ2-2, with D possibly being TRBD1 (5 bases). In germline, CDR1 is MGHRA, CDR2 YSYEKL. CDR3 size: 16 residues. Trimming stripped 5 bases from V and 3 bases from J, with 16 bases between. CDR3 protein: CASSDSRGRDTGELFF. In nucleotides, the CDR3 is TGCGCCAGCAGCGATAGTAGGGGTAGGGACACCGGGGAGCTGTTTTTT.

At least ten counts were recorded for this clonotype. The chain is built from TRBV11-2 and TRBJ2-2; D perhaps matches TRBD2 (6 bases). With 5 bases removed from V and 0 bases from J, the gap between germline ends came to 13 bases. Per the germline V gene, CDR1 is SGHAT and CDR2 is FQNNGV. CDR3 length equals 16 residues. The CDR3 protein is CASSKGGIANTGELFF. The CDR3 DNA follows: TGTGCCAGCAGCAAAGGAGGGATTGCGAACACCGGGGAGCTGTTTTTT.

In its sample, this clonotype was seen many times. The chain recombines TRBV7-3 with TRBJ2-7, with 7 bases aligning to TRBD2. Per the germline V gene, CDR1 is SGHTA and CDR2 is FQGTGA. J was trimmed by 2 bases and V by 0 bases; bases with no gene match: 4. The CDR3 is made up of 15 amino acids. The chain's CDR3 is CASSLTGGRTYEQYF. The DNA of the CDR3 is TGTGCCAGCAGCTTAACGGGCGGGAGAACCTACGAGCAGTACTTC. Together with reference TRBV7-3 and TRBJ2-7, the CDR3 gives the full variable domain: GAGVSQTPSNKVTEKGKYVELRCDPISGHTALYWYRQSLGQGPEFLIYFQGTGAADDSGLPNDRFFAVRPEGSVSTLKIQRTERGDSAVYLCASSLTGGRTYEQYFGPGTRLTVT.

V gene TRBV5-1 combines with J gene TRBJ1-3, with no clear D. Germline CDR1 is SGHRS and CDR2 is YFSETQ. V lost 7 bases and J lost 0, with 8 bases in between. The CDR3 is 13 amino acids. DNA for the CDR3: TGCGCCAGCCGATCCCCCTCTGGAAACACCATATATTTT. This codes for CASRSPSGNTIYF.

This clonotype was recorded many times. This chain links TRBV28 with TRBJ1-5, with D maybe TRBD1 (5 bases). The CDR3 is 15 residues long. V lost 3 bases, J lost 4 bases, and 13 bases lay in between. CDR1 is MDHEN, CDR2 SYDVKM, per germline. The CDR3 DNA reads as TGTGCCAGCAGTTTGGGGGGGAGGAAAAATCAGCCCCAGCATTTT. This translates into CASSLGGRKNQPQHF.

This clonotype has just a few counts. Here the CDR3 reads CASSLGFSNQPQHF. CDR3 nucleotide sequence: TGCGCCAGCAGCTTGGGGTTCAGCAATCAGCCCCAGCATTTT. V and J are TRBV5-1 and TRBJ1-5; D is ambiguous. Deletions cut 0 bases from V and 1 base from J, with 5 bases between. CDR3 size: 14 residues. The germline V gene has CDR1 SGHRS and CDR2 YFSETQ.

The rearrangement links TRBV5-1 to TRBJ2-7, with a weak D call TRBD2 (6 bases). Trimming cost V 1 base and J 5 bases, with 25 bases left between them. The CDR3 runs 18 residues. In germline, CDR1 is SGHRS, CDR2 YFSETQ. CDR3 coding DNA: TGCGCCAGCAGCTTGAAAATCCGGGGGAGGACACCCACCGACGAGCAGTACTTC. It codes for CASSLKIRGRTPTDEQYF.

This clonotype was seen many times. This chain links TRBV13 with TRBJ2-7, with TRBD1 matching 11 bases. Trimming at V came to 2 bases and at J to 6 bases, leaving 15 bases not matched to a gene. This CDR3 contains 18 residues. Germline V gene sequence: CDR1 PRHDT, CDR2 FYEKMQ (reference sequence). CDR3 protein: CASSLLDRGRPLTLEQYF. The CDR3 DNA reads as TGTGCCAGCAGCTTACTGGACAGGGGGCGCCCCCTAACGCTCGAGCAGTACTTC.

This sequence joins TRBV5-1 and TRBJ1-1; tentative D call: TRBD1 (5 bases). This CDR3 region has 15 residues. From germline, CDR1 is SGHRS and CDR2 YFSETQ. Trimming cost V 4 bases and J 1 base, with 14 bases left between them. The CDR3 is CASSPGRAQNTEAFF. For the CDR3, the DNA is TGCGCCAGCAGCCCGGGACGGGCACAGAACACTGAAGCTTTCTTT.

This clonotype was seen more than once but under ten times. Being one base from a much bigger clone, this may be a read error. The CDR3 carries no conserved terminal phenylalanine or tryptophan, so it likely arises from a read error. This chain links TRBV12-3 or TRBV12-4 with TRBJ2-7; 8 nucleotides match TRBD2. The CDR3 has 15 residues. V lost 3 bases to trimming and J lost 1 base; unmatched junction nucleotides: 5. The CDR3 bases are TGTGCCAGCAGTTTTATAGCGGGGACGTCCTACGAGCAGTACTAC. It is translated as CASSFIAGTSYEQYY.

This clonotype was seen repeatedly, ten times or more. This chain links TRBV12-3 or TRBV12-4 with TRBJ1-1, with a tentative D call TRBD1 (6 bases). Between the trimmed V and J ends, which lost 6 bases and 2 bases, there was a span of 13 bases. The CDR3 is 14 residues long. This chain's CDR3 is CASSPGDRNTEAFF. The CDR3 nucleotides are TGTGCCAGCAGCCCAGGGGACCGTAACACTGAAGCTTTCTTT.

The table lists this clonotype with many counts. The chain couples TRBV6-1 to TRBJ2-7; 8 bases fit TRBD1. Germline V lookup: CDR1 MNHNS, CDR2 SASEGT. V gave up 6 bases and J gave up 2 bases; unmatched junction bases: 12. The length of the CDR3 is 16 residues. CDR3 region: CASSPRLPGQAYEQYF. The CDR3 coding sequence is TGTGCCAGCAGCCCCAGGTTGCCGGGACAGGCCTACGAGCAGTACTTC.

In this sample, this clonotype turned up many times. The rearrangement links TRBV10-3 to TRBJ1-3; TRBD1 agrees at 8 bases. V shed 6 bases, J shed 8 bases, and the junction held 0 bases outside the gene matches. CDR3 length: 11 amino acids. Germline V CDR1 and CDR2: ENHRY, SYGVKD. The CDR3 DNA reads TGTGCCATCAGGACAGGGGACACCATATATTTT. It is translated as CAIRTGDTIYF.

This clonotype was recorded at least ten times. The J gene is TRBJ2-2, the V gene TRBV6-2 or TRBV6-3; 13 bases align to TRBD2. The CDR3 is 19 residues long. Unmatched junction bases numbered 9, after V lost 5 bases and J lost 0 bases. Germline values: CDR1 MNHEY, CDR2 SVGEGT. For the CDR3, the DNA is TGTGCCAGCAGTCCTACCCGTGGGACTAGCGGGACGAACACCGGGGAGCTGTTTTTT. This gives the protein CASSPTRGTSGTNTGELFF.

This clonotype was seen ten or more times. The V gene is TRBV19, the J gene TRBJ2-7; D is unresolved. The V end was cut by 8 bases, the J end by 2 bases, with 7 bases between. The CDR3 extends over 11 amino acids. CDR1 is LNHDA and CDR2 is SQIVND in the germline V gene (reference sequence). The CDR3 DNA follows: TGTGCCAGTGGTCGGGCCTACGAGCAGTACTTC. Translating gives CASGRAYEQYF.

The V gene is TRBV28, the J gene TRBJ2-5; TRBD1 matches at 8 bases. The CDR3 runs to 14 residues. CDR1 is MDHEN, CDR2 SYDVKM, per germline. With 3 bases clipped from V and 3 bases from J, the junction kept 3 bases outside the gene matches. In DNA form, the CDR3 reads TGTGCCAGCAGTTTTGGGACAGGTGAAGAGACCCAGTACTTC. Its protein is CASSFGTGEETQYF.

A few counts support this clonotype. The rearrangement joins TRBV29-1 to TRBJ1-1; D may be TRBD1 (6 bases). Germline V gives CDR1 SQVTM, CDR2 ANQGSEA. V was pared by 2 bases and J by 11 bases, with 15 bases between. The CDR3 is 12 amino acids. CDR3 protein: CSVERGATVAFF. CDR3 bases: TGCAGCGTTGAAAGGGGGGCGACGGTGGCTTTCTTT.

In this sample, this clonotype turned up many times. The chain couples TRBV4-1 to TRBJ1-1; 7 positions match TRBD1. The CDR3 totals 17 residues. The V gene end was trimmed by 0 bases and the J gene end by 1 base; junction bases not matched to a gene: 8. Germline V gene sequence: CDR1 MGHRA, CDR2 YSYEKL. The CDR3 is CASSQDGGRTGNTEAFF. The CDR3 DNA reads TGCGCCAGCAGCCAAGACGGGGGCCGGACAGGGAACACTGAAGCTTTCTTT.

This clonotype was observed many times. This sequence joins TRBV3-1 and TRBJ1-5; D not certain. Per germline, CDR1 LGHDT and CDR2 YNNKEL (reference sequence). V lost 4 bases to trimming and J lost 2 bases, with 12 bases between them. The CDR3 extends over 15 amino acids. The CDR3 nucleotides are TGTGCCAGCAGCCTCGAGCCTAGGGGCAATCAGCCCCAGCATTTT. Its protein is CASSLEPRGNQPQHF.

V gene TRBV6-1 combines with J gene TRBJ2-7; D is perhaps TRBD2 (6 bases). Germline V gene lookup returns CDR1 MNHNS and CDR2 SASEGT. This CDR3 is built from 14 residues. Trimming removed 3 bases at V and 3 bases at J, with 12 bases between. Here the CDR3 DNA reads TGTGCCAGCAGTGACCGGGACTCTAACTACGAGCAGTACTTC. Its protein product is CASSDRDSNYEQYF.